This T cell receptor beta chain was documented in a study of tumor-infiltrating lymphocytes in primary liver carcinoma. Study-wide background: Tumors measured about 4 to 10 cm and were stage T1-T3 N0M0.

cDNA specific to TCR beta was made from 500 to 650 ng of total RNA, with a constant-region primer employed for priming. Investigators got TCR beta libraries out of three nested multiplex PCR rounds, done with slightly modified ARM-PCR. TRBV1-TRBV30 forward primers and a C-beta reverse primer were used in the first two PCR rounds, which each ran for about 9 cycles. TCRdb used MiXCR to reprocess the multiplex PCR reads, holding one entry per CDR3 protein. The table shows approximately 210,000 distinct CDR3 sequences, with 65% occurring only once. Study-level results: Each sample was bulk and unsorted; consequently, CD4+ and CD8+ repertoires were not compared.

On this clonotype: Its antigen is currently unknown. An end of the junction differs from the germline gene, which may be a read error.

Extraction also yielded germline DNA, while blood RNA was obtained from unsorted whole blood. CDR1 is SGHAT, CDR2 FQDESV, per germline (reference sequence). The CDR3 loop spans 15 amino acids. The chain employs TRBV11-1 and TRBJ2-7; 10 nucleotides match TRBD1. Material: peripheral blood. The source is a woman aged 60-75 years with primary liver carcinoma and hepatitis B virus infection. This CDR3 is CASSPRQGAAYEQYF. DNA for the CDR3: TGTGCAAGCAGCCCACGACAGGGGGCCGCCTACGAGCAGTACTTC.